These T cell receptor beta chains were read from a single sample in a study of shared clonotypes between healthy human individuals. Using immunoSEQ multiplex PCR, the repertoire was profiled, and TCRdb retains in-frame clones only, with some absent. The profile covers about 2.5 million clones, with 85% to 95% appearing a single time and 0.37% taken by the ten largest. The sequenced sample was naive CD4+ T cells from PBMCs. These receptors came from a man aged 18-30 years in good health. Some clones in this sample may be carry-over from other donors' samples. CDR3s include the opening cysteine and the closing phenylalanine or tryptophan. The order of the fields is D gene, V gene, J gene, clone size, CDR3 DNA, CDR3 protein. A D gene is named only where the DNA matches it firmly. Part of the rows lack a size; the others show once, few, many or a class for expanded clones.

.	TRBV6-1	TRBJ1-1	.	TGTGCCAGCAGTGAAGCGCTTCGAGTTTCATCTGAAGCTTTCTTT	CASSEALRVSSEAFF
.	TRBV9	TRBJ2-1	.	TGTGCCAGCAGCGTAGAATCCTCCTCCTACAATGAGCAGTTCTTC	CASSVESSSYNEQFF
TRBD1	TRBV5-1	TRBJ2-2	.	TGCGCCAGTCAGGGGGCCCTGAACACCGGGGAGCTGTTTTTT	CASQGALNTGELFF
.	TRBV5-1	TRBJ1-4	few	TGCGCCAGCAGCCTCGGGACGGGGGAAAAACTGTTTTTT	CASSLGTGEKLFF
TRBD1	TRBV15	TRBJ2-1	once	TGTGCCACCAGCAGAGATCGCCCGGGACAGAGCTCCTACAATGAGCAGTTCTTC	CATSRDRPGQSSYNEQFF
.	TRBV5-6	TRBJ2-6	.	TGTGCCAGCAGCTTGGCCGGCCGGGCCGGGGCCAACGTCCTGACTTTC	CASSLAGRAGANVLTF
.	TRBV29-1	TRBJ2-2	.	TGCAGCGTTGATCTTCCGCCAGGGAACACCGGGGAGCTGTTTTTT	CSVDLPPGNTGELFF
TRBD2	TRBV29-1	TRBJ2-5	.	TGCAGCTCTAAGGCGGGAGGGCCGGGGGAGACCCAGTACTTC	CSSKAGGPGETQYF
TRBD2	TRBV4-2	TRBJ2-7	.	TGTGCCAGCAGCCAAGCTGGAAGCGGGAGCTCCTACGAGCAGTACTTC	CASSQAGSGSSYEQYF
.	TRBV5-1	TRBJ2-7	.	TGCGCCAGCAGCCCCGGGACCCCCAGCCTCTACGAGCAGTACTTC	CASSPGTPSLYEQYF
.	TRBV7-9	TRBJ2-6	.	TGTGCCAGCAGCCCCGTGGTCTCTGGGGCCAACGTCCTGACTTTC	CASSPVVSGANVLTF
.	TRBV28	TRBJ2-1	.	TGTGCCAGCAGCTCCCGACCCGTCAATGAGCAGTTCTTC	CASSSRPVNEQFF
.	TRBV7-9	TRBJ2-1	once	TGTGCCAGCACCGTACCCGCGGGTCCCTCCTACAATGAGCAGTTCTTC	CASTVPAGPSYNEQFF
.	TRBV18	TRBJ1-5	.	TGTGCCAGCTCACGGGTGCTCGGATATAGCAATCAGCCCCAGCATTTT	CASSRVLGYSNQPQHF
TRBD1	TRBV5-1	TRBJ2-1	.	TGCGCCAGCAGCTTGAGACGGGGACAGACGTTGGATGAGCAGTTCTTC	CASSLRRGQTLDEQFF
.	TRBV7-3	TRBJ2-2	.	TGTGCCAGCAGCCCATTTGAGGGATCCGGGGAGCTGTTTTTT	CASSPFEGSGELFF
TRBD2	TRBV4-2	TRBJ2-7	.	TGTGCCAGCAGCCAATTAGGCGGGAGGAGCTCCTACGAGCAGTACTTC	CASSQLGGRSSYEQYF
TRBD1	TRBV29-1	TRBJ1-2	.	TGCGCATACCTGGGACAGACCTATGGCTACACCTTC	CAYLGQTYGYTF
.	TRBV9	TRBJ2-1	.	TGTGCCAGCAGCGTAGACACTTCAGCCTACAATGAGCAGTTCTTC	CASSVDTSAYNEQFF
.	TRBV16	TRBJ1-5	few	TGTGCCAGCAGCCAATTGGGGTATCAGCCCCAGCATTTT	CASSQLGYQPQHF
TRBD1	TRBV19	TRBJ1-1	.	TGTGCCAGTAGTCCGGGACAGGGGGCCGCTGAAGCTTTCTTT	CASSPGQGAAEAFF